The following is a T cell receptor (beta chain) sequence with its context. This entry is derived from a study of blood T cell repertoires in COVID-19. Whole-study context: From the United States, Italy and Spain came samples of acute and convalescent COVID-19. Sample material is recorded as cDNA or gDNA derived from T cells, B-cell-depleted T cells, or PBMCs.

Per the original methods: Estimated nucleated cell counts came from reference gene primer amplification. TCRdb's table, derived via immunoSEQ multiplex PCR, lists solely in-frame clones and lacks some. From that table come the V and J calls and clone size; the DNA was used to work out D and trimming. The sample includes about 62,000 clones, roughly 80% seen only once; the top ten take about 6.4%. The clonotype comes from a woman between 50 and 59 years old with active or convalescent COVID-19. The sequenced material came from peripheral blood.

CDR3 bases: TGTGCCAGCAGTCGAACCGGGACAGGGTCGTACAATGAGCAGTTCTTC. This encodes CASSRTGTGSYNEQFF. The chain recombines TRBV6-2 or TRBV6-3 with TRBJ2-1, with 9 bases fitting TRBD1. J gave up 4 bases and V 5 bases, and 9 bases lay outside the gene matches. This CDR3 is 16 amino acids long. Germline values: CDR1 MNHEY, CDR2 SVGEGT.